Listed below are T cell receptor beta chains from one sample, sequenced in a study of CD8+ T cells in alopecia areata. Clones were sequenced by immunoSEQ multiplex PCR, and TCRdb holds only the in-frame ones, with some missing. The sample gives 250,000 to 300,000 clones, 55% to 75% of which show up once; approximately 1.8% is in the top ten. The material was CD4+ T cells sorted from blood, obtained at week 24, from a patient treated with tofacitinib. These receptors all come from a human donor with alopecia areata. The CDR3 runs from the conserved cysteine through the conserved F or W. D genes are given only for firm matches. Expanded clones are given a class, and other clones once, few, many or no size at all.

CDR3 DNA: TGTGCCAGCAGCCCCGGACTAGCTGCCGAGCAGTACTTC
CDR3 protein: CASSPGLAAEQYF
D gene: TRBD2
clone size: .
J gene: TRBJ2-7
V gene: TRBV7-3

CDR3 DNA: TGTGCCTGGAGCGAGTTGACAGTAGATACGCAGTATTTT
CDR3 protein: CAWSELTVDTQYF
D gene: .
clone size: .
J gene: TRBJ2-3
V gene: TRBV30

CDR3 DNA: TGTGCCTGGAGTCCTGGGACGGTTGGGGCCAACGTCCTGACTTTC
CDR3 protein: CAWSPGTVGANVLTF
D gene: .
clone size: once
J gene: TRBJ2-6
V gene: TRBV30

CDR3 DNA: TGTGCCAGCAGCACGGACTTCCGTGCCTTTAATTCACCCCTCCACTTT
CDR3 protein: CASSTDFRAFNSPLHF
D gene: .
clone size: .
J gene: TRBJ1-6
V gene: TRBV4-2

CDR3 DNA: TGCAGCGTCCGGTACACAGATACGCAGTATTTT
CDR3 protein: CSVRYTDTQYF
D gene: .
clone size: .
J gene: TRBJ2-3
V gene: TRBV29-1

CDR3 DNA: TGTGCCAGCAGTTACCAGGGGGTCTATGGCTACACCTTC
CDR3 protein: CASSYQGVYGYTF
D gene: TRBD1
clone size: .
J gene: TRBJ1-2
V gene: TRBV6-5

CDR3 DNA: TGCAGCGCCCCCCAGGGGATAAGGGAGCAGTACTTC
CDR3 protein: CSAPQGIREQYF
D gene: .
clone size: .
J gene: TRBJ2-7
V gene: TRBV29-1

CDR3 DNA: TGTGCTGCAGAGACCCAGTACTTC
CDR3 protein: CAAETQYF
D gene: .
clone size: .
J gene: TRBJ2-5
V gene: TRBV14

CDR3 DNA: TGCGCCAGCAGCCCCGCCGGGACATTGAACACTGAAGCTTTCTTT
CDR3 protein: CASSPAGTLNTEAFF
D gene: .
clone size: .
J gene: TRBJ1-1
V gene: TRBV4-1

CDR3 DNA: TGTGCCAGCAGTTTACAGGGGTTAAATGGCTACACCTTC
CDR3 protein: CASSLQGLNGYTF
D gene: .
clone size: .
J gene: TRBJ1-2
V gene: TRBV28

CDR3 DNA: TGTGCCAGCAGCTTTCGGTGGTTGGTCACAGATACGCAGTATTTT
CDR3 protein: CASSFRWLVTDTQYF
D gene: .
clone size: .
J gene: TRBJ2-3
V gene: TRBV7-2

CDR3 DNA: TGTGCCAGCAGCTTGGTGGTGACAGGGGGCACAGATACGCAGTATTTT
CDR3 protein: CASSLVVTGGTDTQYF
D gene: TRBD1
clone size: .
J gene: TRBJ2-3
V gene: TRBV5-6

CDR3 DNA: TGTGCCAGCAGCCCGACAGGGTCTAATGAAAAACTGTTTTTT
CDR3 protein: CASSPTGSNEKLFF
D gene: TRBD1
clone size: few
J gene: TRBJ1-4
V gene: TRBV7-2

CDR3 DNA: TGTGCCAGCAGTTACTGGCGGGGAGCGAACACTGAAGCTTTCTTT
CDR3 protein: CASSYWRGANTEAFF
D gene: .
clone size: few
J gene: TRBJ1-1
V gene: TRBV6-5

CDR3 DNA: TGTGCCAGCGAACAGGCCAATTCACCCCTCCACTTT
CDR3 protein: CASEQANSPLHF
D gene: .
clone size: .
J gene: TRBJ1-6
V gene: TRBV25-1

CDR3 DNA: TGTGCCAGCTCACCAGGATCCGGGGTGCAGTACTTC
CDR3 protein: CASSPGSGVQYF
D gene: .
clone size: few
J gene: TRBJ2-7
V gene: TRBV18

CDR3 DNA: TGTGCCTGGACAGGGGGCAGGACCCTCCACTTT
CDR3 protein: CAWTGGRTLHF
D gene: TRBD1
clone size: .
J gene: TRBJ1-6
V gene: TRBV30

CDR3 DNA: TGTGCCAGCAGTGAGTCCCAGGGAGTCTATGGCTACACCTTC
CDR3 protein: CASSESQGVYGYTF
D gene: .
clone size: .
J gene: TRBJ1-2
V gene: TRBV2

CDR3 DNA: TGTGCCTGGAGTGTTAAGGTCGGGGGTCTCTCTGGAAACACCATATATTTT
CDR3 protein: CAWSVKVGGLSGNTIYF
D gene: .
clone size: .
J gene: TRBJ1-3
V gene: TRBV30

CDR3 DNA: TGTGCCAGCAGCTTAGCGTCTTTCGGGCAGTACACTGAAGCTTTCTTT
CDR3 protein: CASSLASFGQYTEAFF
D gene: .
clone size: once
J gene: TRBJ1-1
V gene: TRBV7-8

CDR3 DNA: TGTGCCAGCAGCCAGGACCCTAGCGGCCGCTTGGGCACAGATACGCAGTATTTT
CDR3 protein: CASSQDPSGRLGTDTQYF
D gene: TRBD2
clone size: .
J gene: TRBJ2-3
V gene: TRBV4-2

CDR3 DNA: TGTGCCAGTTGGACGGCGAACTATGGCTACACCTTC
CDR3 protein: CASWTANYGYTF
D gene: .
clone size: few
J gene: TRBJ1-2
V gene: TRBV19

CDR3 DNA: TGTGCCAGCATAAGCCAGGGGGCATCAGTCACTGAAGCTTTCTTT
CDR3 protein: CASISQGASVTEAFF
D gene: TRBD1
clone size: once
J gene: TRBJ1-1
V gene: TRBV6-5

CDR3 DNA: TGCGCCAGCAGCCTCGCCCCGACAGGGGGCACCTACAATGAGCAGTTCTTC
CDR3 protein: CASSLAPTGGTYNEQFF
D gene: TRBD1
clone size: few
J gene: TRBJ2-1
V gene: TRBV4-1

CDR3 DNA: TGTGCCTGGAGTGTACGAATGTCCAGGGGGGAGACCCAGTACTTC
CDR3 protein: CAWSVRMSRGETQYF
D gene: TRBD1
clone size: .
J gene: TRBJ2-5
V gene: TRBV30

CDR3 DNA: TGTGCCAGCACCCGGGGGGGGGAGCAGTTCTTC
CDR3 protein: CASTRGGEQFF
D gene: TRBD2
clone size: .
J gene: TRBJ2-1
V gene: TRBV2

CDR3 DNA: TGTGCCAGCAGCCACCGGTATACCCCTAGTTTCGAGCAGTACTTC
CDR3 protein: CASSHRYTPSFEQYF
D gene: .
clone size: .
J gene: TRBJ2-7
V gene: TRBV6-5

CDR3 DNA: TGTGCCAGCAGTGAGGGTGAGGAGTGGTCTGAAAAACTGTTTTTT
CDR3 protein: CASSEGEEWSEKLFF
D gene: .
clone size: .
J gene: TRBJ1-4
V gene: TRBV28

CDR3 DNA: TGTGCCAGCAGCTTAAGCGGTGGACGCGCGAATCAGCCCCAGCATTTT
CDR3 protein: CASSLSGGRANQPQHF
D gene: .
clone size: once
J gene: TRBJ1-5
V gene: TRBV7-2

CDR3 DNA: TGTGCCAGCAGCTTAGTACAGGGGCCCGTCTATGGCTACACCTTC
CDR3 protein: CASSLVQGPVYGYTF
D gene: TRBD1
clone size: .
J gene: TRBJ1-2
V gene: TRBV7-2

CDR3 DNA: TGTGCCAGCAGCTCCACCGACAGGGGTTACGCCGGGGAGCTGTTTTTT
CDR3 protein: CASSSTDRGYAGELFF
D gene: TRBD1
clone size: .
J gene: TRBJ2-2
V gene: TRBV7-2

CDR3 DNA: TGCGCCAGCAGCCCCCCGGCAGGGTCCATCCGATCACCCCTCCACTTT
CDR3 protein: CASSPPAGSIRSPLHF
D gene: .
clone size: .
J gene: TRBJ1-6
V gene: TRBV4-1

CDR3 DNA: TGTGCCAGCAGCCTATCAGCGGGGGAGCAGTACTTC
CDR3 protein: CASSLSAGEQYF
D gene: TRBD2
clone size: .
J gene: TRBJ2-7
V gene: TRBV11-3

CDR3 DNA: TGCGCCAGCAGCTTGGCTGCTAGCCTCCAAGAGACCCAGTACTTC
CDR3 protein: CASSLAASLQETQYF
D gene: .
clone size: .
J gene: TRBJ2-5
V gene: TRBV5-1

CDR3 DNA: TGTGCCAGCAGCACTCAGGGGGACATCTCCTACGAGCAGTACTTC
CDR3 protein: CASSTQGDISYEQYF
D gene: TRBD1
clone size: .
J gene: TRBJ2-7
V gene: TRBV9

CDR3 DNA: TGTGCCAGCAGCTTATCGGGACGGAACCAAGAGACCCAGTACTTC
CDR3 protein: CASSLSGRNQETQYF
D gene: .
clone size: .
J gene: TRBJ2-5
V gene: TRBV7-8

CDR3 DNA: TGCAGCGTTGAAGGGTCATCATTAGCGGGGACCCCGGAGACCCAGTACTTC
CDR3 protein: CSVEGSSLAGTPETQYF
D gene: TRBD2
clone size: .
J gene: TRBJ2-5
V gene: TRBV29-1

CDR3 DNA: TGCAGCGCCGCGGGGCTGTACGAGCAGTACTTC
CDR3 protein: CSAAGLYEQYF
D gene: .
clone size: .
J gene: TRBJ2-7
V gene: TRBV29-1

CDR3 DNA: TGTGCCAGCAGCAAATGGCGGGGCGAAAACATTCAGTACTTC
CDR3 protein: CASSKWRGENIQYF
D gene: .
clone size: .
J gene: TRBJ2-4
V gene: TRBV7-2

CDR3 DNA: TGTGCCTGGAGTACAGGGGTCTATGGCTACACCTTC
CDR3 protein: CAWSTGVYGYTF
D gene: TRBD1
clone size: .
J gene: TRBJ1-2
V gene: TRBV30